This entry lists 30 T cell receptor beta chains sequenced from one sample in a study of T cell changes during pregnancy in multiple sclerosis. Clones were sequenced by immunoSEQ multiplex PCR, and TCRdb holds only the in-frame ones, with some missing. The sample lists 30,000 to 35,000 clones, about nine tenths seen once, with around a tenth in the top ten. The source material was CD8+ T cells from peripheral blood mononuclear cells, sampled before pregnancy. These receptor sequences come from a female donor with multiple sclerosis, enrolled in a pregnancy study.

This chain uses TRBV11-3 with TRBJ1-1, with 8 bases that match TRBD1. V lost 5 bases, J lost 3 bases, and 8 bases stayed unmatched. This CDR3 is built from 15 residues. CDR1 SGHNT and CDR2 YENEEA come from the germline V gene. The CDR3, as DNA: TGTGCCAGCAGCCCTGACAGGGGAAGGGACACTGAAGCTTTCTTT. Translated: CASSPDRGRDTEAFF.

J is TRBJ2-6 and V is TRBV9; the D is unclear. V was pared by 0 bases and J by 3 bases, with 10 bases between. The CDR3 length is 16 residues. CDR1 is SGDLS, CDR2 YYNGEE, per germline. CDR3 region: CASSVGFVYGANVLTF. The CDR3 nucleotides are TGTGCCAGCAGCGTAGGGTTCGTCTATGGGGCCAACGTCCTGACTTTC. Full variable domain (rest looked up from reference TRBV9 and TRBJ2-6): DSGVTQTPKHLITATGQRVTLRCSPRSGDLSVYWYQQSLDQGLQFLIQYYNGEERAKGNILERFSAQQFPDLHSELNLSSLELGDSALYFCASSVGFVYGANVLTFGAGSRLTVL.

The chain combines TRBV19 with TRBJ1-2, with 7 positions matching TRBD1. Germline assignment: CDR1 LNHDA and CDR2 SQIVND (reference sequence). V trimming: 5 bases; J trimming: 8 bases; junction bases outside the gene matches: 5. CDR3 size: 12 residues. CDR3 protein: CASSDPGGGYTF. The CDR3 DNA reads TGTGCCAGTAGTGACCCAGGGGGAGGCTACACCTTC. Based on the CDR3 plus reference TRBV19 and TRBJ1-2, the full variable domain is DGGITQSPKYLFRKEGQNVTLSCEQNLNHDAMYWYRQDPGQGLRLIYYSQIVNDFQKGDIAEGYSVSREKKESFPLTVTSAQKNPTAFYLCASSDPGGGYTFGSGTRLTVV.

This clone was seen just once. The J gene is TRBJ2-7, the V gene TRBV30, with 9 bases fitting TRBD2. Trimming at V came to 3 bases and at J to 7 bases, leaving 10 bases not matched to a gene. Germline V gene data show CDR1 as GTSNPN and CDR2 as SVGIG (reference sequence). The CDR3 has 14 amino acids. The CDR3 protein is CAWSGTSNEREQYF. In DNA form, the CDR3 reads TGTGCCTGGAGCGGGACTAGCAACGAGCGGGAGCAGTACTTC.

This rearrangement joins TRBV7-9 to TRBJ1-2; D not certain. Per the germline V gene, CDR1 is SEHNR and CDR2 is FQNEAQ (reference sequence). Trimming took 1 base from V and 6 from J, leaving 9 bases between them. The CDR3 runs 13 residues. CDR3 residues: CASSLVAVDGYTF. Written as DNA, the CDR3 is TGTGCCAGCAGCTTAGTGGCAGTCGATGGCTACACCTTC. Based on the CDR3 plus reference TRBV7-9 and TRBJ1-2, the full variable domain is DTGVSQNPRHKITKRGQNVTFRCDPISEHNRLYWYRQTLGQGPEFLTYFQNEAQLEKSRLLSDRFSAERPKGSFSTLEIQRTEQGDSAMYLCASSLVAVDGYTFGSGTRLTVV.

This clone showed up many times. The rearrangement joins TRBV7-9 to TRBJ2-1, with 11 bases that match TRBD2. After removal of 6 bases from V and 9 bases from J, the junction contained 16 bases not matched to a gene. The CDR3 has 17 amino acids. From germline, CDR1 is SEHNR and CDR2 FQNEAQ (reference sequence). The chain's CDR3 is CASRSTNGTSGRSEQFF. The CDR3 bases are TGTGCCAGCAGGTCGACAAATGGGACTAGCGGCAGGAGTGAGCAGTTCTTC.

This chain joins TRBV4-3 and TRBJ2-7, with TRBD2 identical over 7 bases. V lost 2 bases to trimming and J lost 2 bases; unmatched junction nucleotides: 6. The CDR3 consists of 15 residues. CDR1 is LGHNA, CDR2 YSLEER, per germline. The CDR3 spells CASSQHTGGTYEQYF. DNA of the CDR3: TGCGCCAGCAGCCAACACACCGGGGGGACCTACGAGCAGTACTTC.

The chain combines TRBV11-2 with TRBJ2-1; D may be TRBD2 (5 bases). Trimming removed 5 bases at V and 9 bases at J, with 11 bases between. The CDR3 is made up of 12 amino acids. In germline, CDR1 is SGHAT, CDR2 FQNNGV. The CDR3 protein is CASSREGTEQFF. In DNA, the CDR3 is TGTGCCAGCAGCCGAGAGGGTACTGAGCAGTTCTTC.

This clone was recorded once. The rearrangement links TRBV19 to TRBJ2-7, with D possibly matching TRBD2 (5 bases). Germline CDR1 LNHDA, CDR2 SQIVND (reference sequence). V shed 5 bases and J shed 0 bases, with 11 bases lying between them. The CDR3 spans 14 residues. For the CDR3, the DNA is TGTGCCAGTAGTGAGGGTCCGCTCTCCTACGAGCAGTACTTC. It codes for CASSEGPLSYEQYF.

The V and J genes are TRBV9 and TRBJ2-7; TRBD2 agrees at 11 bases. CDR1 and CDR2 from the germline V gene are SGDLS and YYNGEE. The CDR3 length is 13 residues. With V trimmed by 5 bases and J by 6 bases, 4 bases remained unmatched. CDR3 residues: CASSSGGAGEQYF. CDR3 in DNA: TGTGCCAGCAGTAGCGGGGGGGCGGGCGAGCAGTACTTC.

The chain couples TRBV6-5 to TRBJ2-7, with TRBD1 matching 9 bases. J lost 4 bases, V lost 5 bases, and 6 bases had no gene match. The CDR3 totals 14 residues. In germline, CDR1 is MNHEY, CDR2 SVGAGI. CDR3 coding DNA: TGTGCCAGCAGTCCGGGACAGGGAACATACGAGCAGTACTTC. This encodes CASSPGQGTYEQYF.

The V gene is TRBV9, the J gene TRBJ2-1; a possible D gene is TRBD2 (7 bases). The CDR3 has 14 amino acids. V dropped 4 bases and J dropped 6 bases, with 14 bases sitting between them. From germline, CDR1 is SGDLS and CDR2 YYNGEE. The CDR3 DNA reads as TGTGCCAGCAGCCTATGGGGGGGCCTCAATGAGCAGTTCTTC. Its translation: CASSLWGGLNEQFF.

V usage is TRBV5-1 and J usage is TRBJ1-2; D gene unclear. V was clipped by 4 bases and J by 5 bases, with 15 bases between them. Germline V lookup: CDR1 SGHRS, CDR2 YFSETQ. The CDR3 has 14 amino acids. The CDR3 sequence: CASSTRWRAYGYTF. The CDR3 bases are TGCGCCAGCAGCACCCGATGGCGGGCTTATGGCTACACCTTC.

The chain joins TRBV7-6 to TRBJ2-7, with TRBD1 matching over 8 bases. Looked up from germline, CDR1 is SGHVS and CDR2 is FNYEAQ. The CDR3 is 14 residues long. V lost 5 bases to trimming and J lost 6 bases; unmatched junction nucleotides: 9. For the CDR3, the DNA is TGTGCCAGCAGCCAGGGGGACAGGCCTCGCGAGCAGTACTTC. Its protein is CASSQGDRPREQYF.

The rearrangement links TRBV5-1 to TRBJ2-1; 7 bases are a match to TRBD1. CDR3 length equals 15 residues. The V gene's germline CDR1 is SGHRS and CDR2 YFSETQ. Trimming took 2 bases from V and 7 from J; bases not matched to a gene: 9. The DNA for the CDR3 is TGCGCCAGCAGCTTAATAGGGGGCCCCCCTAATGAGCAGTTCTTC. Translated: CASSLIGGPPNEQFF.

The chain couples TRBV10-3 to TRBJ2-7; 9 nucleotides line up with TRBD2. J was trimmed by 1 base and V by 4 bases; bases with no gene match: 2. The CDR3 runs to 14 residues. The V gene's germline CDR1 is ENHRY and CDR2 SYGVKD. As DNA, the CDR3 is TGTGCCATCAGTGCCCTAGCGGGATCCTACGAGCAGTACTTC. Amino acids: CAISALAGSYEQYF.

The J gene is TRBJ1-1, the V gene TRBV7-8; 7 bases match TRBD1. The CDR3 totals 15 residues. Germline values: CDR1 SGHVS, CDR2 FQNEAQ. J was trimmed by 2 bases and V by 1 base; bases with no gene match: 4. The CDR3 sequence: CASSLDTGDNTEAFF. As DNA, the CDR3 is TGTGCCAGCAGCTTAGATACAGGGGACAACACTGAAGCTTTCTTT.

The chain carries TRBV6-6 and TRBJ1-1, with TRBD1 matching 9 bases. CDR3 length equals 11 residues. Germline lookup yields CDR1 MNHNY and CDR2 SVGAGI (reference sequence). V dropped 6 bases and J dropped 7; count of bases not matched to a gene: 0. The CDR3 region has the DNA TGTGCCAGCAGGACAGGGGGTGAAGCTTTCTTT. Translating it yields CASRTGGEAFF.

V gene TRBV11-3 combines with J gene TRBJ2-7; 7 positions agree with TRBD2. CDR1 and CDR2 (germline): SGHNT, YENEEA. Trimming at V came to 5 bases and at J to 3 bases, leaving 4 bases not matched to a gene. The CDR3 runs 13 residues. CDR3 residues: CASSGGRGYEQYF. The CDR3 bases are TGTGCCAGCAGCGGTGGGAGGGGCTACGAGCAGTACTTC.

The CDR3 loop is CASSTRTGNYEQYF. The CDR3 nucleotides read TGCGCCAGCAGCACAAGGACAGGGAACTACGAGCAGTACTTC. The chain employs TRBV5-1 and TRBJ2-7; 8 bases match TRBD1. The V segment lost 4 bases and the J segment 3 bases; nucleotides outside the gene matches: 6. The CDR3 covers 14 residues. CDR1 and CDR2 (germline): SGHRS, YFSETQ. Using reference TRBV5-1 and TRBJ2-7 for the parts outside the CDR3, the full variable domain is KAGVTQTPRYLIKTRGQQVTLSCSPISGHRSVSWYQQTPGQGLQFLFEYFSETQRNKGNFPGRFSGRQFSNSRSEMNVSTLELGDSALYLCASSTRTGNYEQYFGPGTRLTVT.

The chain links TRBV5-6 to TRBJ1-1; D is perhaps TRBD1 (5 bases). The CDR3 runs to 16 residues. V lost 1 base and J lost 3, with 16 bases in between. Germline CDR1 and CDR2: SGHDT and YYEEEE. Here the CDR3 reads CASSLTQGTAHTEAFF. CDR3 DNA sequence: TGTGCCAGCAGCTTGACCCAGGGAACGGCACACACTGAAGCTTTCTTT.

The CDR3 nucleotides read TGTGCCAGCACCCTCAGGGCAGGGGCAACTTACGAGCAGTACTTC. Its protein is CASTLRAGATYEQYF. V is TRBV27 and J is TRBJ2-7; maybe TRBD1 (6 bases). Germline V gives CDR1 MNHEY, CDR2 SMNVEV (reference sequence). V lost 7 bases and J 4 bases, leaving 20 bases between the germline ends. This CDR3 has 15 residues.

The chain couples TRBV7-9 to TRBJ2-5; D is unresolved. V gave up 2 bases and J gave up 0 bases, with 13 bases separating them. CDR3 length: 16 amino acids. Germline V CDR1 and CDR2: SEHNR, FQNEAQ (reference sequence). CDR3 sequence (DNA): TGTGCCAGCAGCTTAATGCGGCAGAAGTACCAAGAGACCCAGTACTTC. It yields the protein CASSLMRQKYQETQYF.

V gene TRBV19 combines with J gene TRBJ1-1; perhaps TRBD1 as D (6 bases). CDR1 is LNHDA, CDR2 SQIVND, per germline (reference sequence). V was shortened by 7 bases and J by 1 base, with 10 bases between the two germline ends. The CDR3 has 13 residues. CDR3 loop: CASNLGGNTEAFF. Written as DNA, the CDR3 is TGTGCCAGTAATCTAGGGGGGAACACTGAAGCTTTCTTT. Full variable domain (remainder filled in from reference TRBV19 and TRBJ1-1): DGGITQSPKYLFRKEGQNVTLSCEQNLNHDAMYWYRQDPGQGLRLIYYSQIVNDFQKGDIAEGYSVSREKKESFPLTVTSAQKNPTAFYLCASNLGGNTEAFFGQGTRLTVV.

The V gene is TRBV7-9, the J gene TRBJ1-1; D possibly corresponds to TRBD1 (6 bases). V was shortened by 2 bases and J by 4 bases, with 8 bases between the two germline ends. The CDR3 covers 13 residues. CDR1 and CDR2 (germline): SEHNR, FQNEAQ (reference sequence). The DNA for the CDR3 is TGTGCCAGCAGCTTACAGGGGCGCACTGAAGCTTTCTTT. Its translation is CASSLQGRTEAFF.

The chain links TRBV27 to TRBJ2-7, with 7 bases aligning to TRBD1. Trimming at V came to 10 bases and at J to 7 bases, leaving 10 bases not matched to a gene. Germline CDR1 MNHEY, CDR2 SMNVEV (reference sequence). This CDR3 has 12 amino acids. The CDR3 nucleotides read TGTGCCACCAAGACAGGGCCGGATGAGCAGTACTTC. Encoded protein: CATKTGPDEQYF.

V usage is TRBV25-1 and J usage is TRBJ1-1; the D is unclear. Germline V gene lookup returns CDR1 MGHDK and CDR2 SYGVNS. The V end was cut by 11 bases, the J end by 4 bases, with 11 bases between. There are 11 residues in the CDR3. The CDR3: CAARQGTEAFF. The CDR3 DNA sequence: TGTGCCGCCAGGCAAGGCACTGAAGCTTTCTTT. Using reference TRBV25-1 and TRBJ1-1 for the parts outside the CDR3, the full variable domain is EADIYQTPRYLVIGTGKKITLECSQTMGHDKMYWYQQDPGMELHLIHYSYGVNSTEKGDLSSESTVSRIRTEHFPLTLESARPSHTSQYLCAARQGTEAFFGQGTRLTVV.

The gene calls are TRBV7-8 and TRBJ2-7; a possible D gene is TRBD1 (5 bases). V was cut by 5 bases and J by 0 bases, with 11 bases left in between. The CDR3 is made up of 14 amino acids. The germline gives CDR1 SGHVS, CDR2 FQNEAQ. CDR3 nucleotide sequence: TGTGCCAGCAGCCGAGACAGCAGCTCCTACGAGCAGTACTTC. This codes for CASSRDSSSYEQYF.

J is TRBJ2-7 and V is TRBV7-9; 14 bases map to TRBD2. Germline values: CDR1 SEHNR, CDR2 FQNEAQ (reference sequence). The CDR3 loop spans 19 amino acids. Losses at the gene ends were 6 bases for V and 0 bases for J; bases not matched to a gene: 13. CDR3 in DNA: TGTGCCAGCAGGAACTATAGACTAGCGGGGGGGCCGGACTCCTACGAGCAGTACTTC. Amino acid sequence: CASRNYRLAGGPDSYEQYF.

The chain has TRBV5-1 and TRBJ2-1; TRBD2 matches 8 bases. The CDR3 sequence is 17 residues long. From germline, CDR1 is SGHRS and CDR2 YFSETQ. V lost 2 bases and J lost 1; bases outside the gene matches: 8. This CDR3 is CASSLTSGLISYNEQFF. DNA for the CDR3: TGCGCCAGCAGCTTAACTAGCGGACTCATATCCTACAATGAGCAGTTCTTC.